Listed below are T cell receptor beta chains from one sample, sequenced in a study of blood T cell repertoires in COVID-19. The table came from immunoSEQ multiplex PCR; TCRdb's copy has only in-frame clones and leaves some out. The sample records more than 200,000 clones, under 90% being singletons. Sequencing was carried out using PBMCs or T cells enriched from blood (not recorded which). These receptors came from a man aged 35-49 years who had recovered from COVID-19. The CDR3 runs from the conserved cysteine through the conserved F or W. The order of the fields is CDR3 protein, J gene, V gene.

CDR3 protein: CASDQGAGGNTIYF
J gene: TRBJ1-3
V gene: TRBV3-1/TRBV3-2

CDR3 protein: CATSRVQGAAGNTIYF
J gene: TRBJ1-3
V gene: TRBV15

CDR3 protein: CASDALMGRNEKLFF
J gene: TRBJ1-4
V gene: TRBV6-5

CDR3 protein: CSVEDSGQLHGYTF
J gene: TRBJ1-2
V gene: TRBV29-1

CDR3 protein: CASSFERNYGYTF
J gene: TRBJ1-2
V gene: TRBV27

CDR3 protein: CASRSTSGGETQYF
J gene: TRBJ2-5
V gene: TRBV11-2

CDR3 protein: CASSSTGDSGNTIYF
J gene: TRBJ1-3
V gene: TRBV7-9

CDR3 protein: CASKQTAGVSEQYF
J gene: TRBJ2-7
V gene: TRBV14

CDR3 protein: CAWSETGGALATNEKLFF
J gene: TRBJ1-4
V gene: TRBV30

CDR3 protein: CASSLLGRRGEQYF
J gene: TRBJ2-7
V gene: TRBV27

CDR3 protein: CASSFRDSHPEQYF
J gene: TRBJ2-7
V gene: TRBV13

CDR3 protein: CASSMGGGSTDTQYF
J gene: TRBJ2-3
V gene: TRBV5-6

CDR3 protein: CAISESMGRNQPQHF
J gene: TRBJ1-5
V gene: TRBV10-3

CDR3 protein: CASSAQGNEQFF
J gene: TRBJ2-1
V gene: TRBV2

CDR3 protein: CASSRTSGGYNEQFF
J gene: TRBJ2-1
V gene: TRBV2

CDR3 protein: CASSFPGTTLAEQYF
J gene: TRBJ2-7
V gene: TRBV7-8

CDR3 protein: CASSPPGGAAGNTIYF
J gene: TRBJ1-3
V gene: TRBV18

CDR3 protein: CASSLGLEQYF
J gene: TRBJ2-7
V gene: TRBV11-2

CDR3 protein: CASSQGTSGGRETQYF
J gene: TRBJ2-5
V gene: TRBV4-3

CDR3 protein: CASSFNRGTYEQYF
J gene: TRBJ2-7
V gene: TRBV27

CDR3 protein: CASSIASYEQYF
J gene: TRBJ2-7
V gene: TRBV10-2

CDR3 protein: CASRTDRGGYNEQFF
J gene: TRBJ2-1
V gene: TRBV2

CDR3 protein: CASSSGLGYEQYF
J gene: TRBJ2-7
V gene: TRBV13

CDR3 protein: CASSRGHSYNSPLHF
J gene: TRBJ1-6
V gene: TRBV28

CDR3 protein: CASSTVKLAGEQYF
J gene: TRBJ2-7
V gene: TRBV2

CDR3 protein: CASSLVGRTLGGGIRETQYF
J gene: TRBJ2-5
V gene: TRBV5-4

CDR3 protein: CASSPGQGATYGYTF
J gene: TRBJ1-2
V gene: TRBV18

CDR3 protein: CASSTALAGDSETQYF
J gene: TRBJ2-5
V gene: TRBV28

CDR3 protein: CASSRQGMQLNEQFF
J gene: TRBJ2-1
V gene: TRBV2

CDR3 protein: CATRAGDGTEAFF
J gene: TRBJ1-1
V gene: TRBV24-1

CDR3 protein: CASSPEGSSGNTIYF
J gene: TRBJ1-3
V gene: TRBV2

CDR3 protein: CASSHPFGTNTEAFF
J gene: TRBJ1-1
V gene: TRBV16

CDR3 protein: CASSLGLAGVSEQFF
J gene: TRBJ2-1
V gene: TRBV13

CDR3 protein: CASSLGTSGNYEQFF
J gene: TRBJ2-1
V gene: TRBV27

CDR3 protein: CASSTILGPGGSKTEAFF
J gene: TRBJ1-1
V gene: TRBV28

CDR3 protein: CASSLRGSGGLTYNEQFF
J gene: TRBJ2-1
V gene: TRBV7-3

CDR3 protein: CAVEIGGYGYTF
J gene: TRBJ1-2
V gene: TRBV30

CDR3 protein: CASSLVSGLETQYF
J gene: TRBJ2-5
V gene: TRBV7-2

CDR3 protein: CASSYTQRVGYTF
J gene: TRBJ1-2
V gene: TRBV6-2/TRBV6-3

CDR3 protein: CASRQGTQPQHF
J gene: TRBJ1-5
V gene: TRBV28

CDR3 protein: CAISNRDRGYGYTF
J gene: TRBJ1-2
V gene: TRBV10-3

CDR3 protein: CASSRDGSSYEQYF
J gene: TRBJ2-7
V gene: TRBV18

CDR3 protein: CASSVAPVGSGSGNEQFF
J gene: TRBJ2-1
V gene: TRBV9

CDR3 protein: CASSSQANSPLHF
J gene: TRBJ1-6
V gene: TRBV7-9

CDR3 protein: CASSSAEGQGMREQYF
J gene: TRBJ2-7
V gene: TRBV7-6

CDR3 protein: CASGTSGAADTQYF
J gene: TRBJ2-3
V gene: TRBV6-6

CDR3 protein: CASSPFPSGSYNEQFF
J gene: TRBJ2-1
V gene: TRBV18

CDR3 protein: CASSLQGASSGELFF
J gene: TRBJ2-2
V gene: TRBV6-5